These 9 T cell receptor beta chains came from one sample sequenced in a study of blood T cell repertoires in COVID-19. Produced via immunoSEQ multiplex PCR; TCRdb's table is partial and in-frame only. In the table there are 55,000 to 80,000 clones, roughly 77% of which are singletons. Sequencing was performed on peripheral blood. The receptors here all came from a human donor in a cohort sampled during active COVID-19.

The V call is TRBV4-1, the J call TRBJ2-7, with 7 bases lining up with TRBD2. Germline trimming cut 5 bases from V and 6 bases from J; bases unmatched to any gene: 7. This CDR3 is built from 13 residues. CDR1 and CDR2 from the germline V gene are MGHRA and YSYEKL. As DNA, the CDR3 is TGCGCCAGCAGCTACCGCGGGGGTATCGAGCAGTACTTC. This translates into CASSYRGGIEQYF.

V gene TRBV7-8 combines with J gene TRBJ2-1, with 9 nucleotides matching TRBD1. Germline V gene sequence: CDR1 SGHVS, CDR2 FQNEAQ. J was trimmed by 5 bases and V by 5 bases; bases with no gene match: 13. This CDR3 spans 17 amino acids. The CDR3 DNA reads TGTGCCAGCAGCCCCCGCTCCGGGACAGGGATAAACAATGAGCAGTTCTTC. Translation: CASSPRSGTGINNEQFF.

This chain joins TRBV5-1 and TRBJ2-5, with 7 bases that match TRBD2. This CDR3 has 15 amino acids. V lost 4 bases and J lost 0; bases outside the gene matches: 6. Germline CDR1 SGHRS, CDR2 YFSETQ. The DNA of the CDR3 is TGCGCCAGCAGCCGAGCCGGGACTAACCAAGAGACCCAGTACTTC. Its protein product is CASSRAGTNQETQYF.

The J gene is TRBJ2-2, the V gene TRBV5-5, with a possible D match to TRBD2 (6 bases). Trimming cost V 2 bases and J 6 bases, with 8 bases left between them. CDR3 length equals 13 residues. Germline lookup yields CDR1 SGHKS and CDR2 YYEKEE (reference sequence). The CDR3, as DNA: TGTGCCAGCAGCTTAGGGGAGGCCGGGGAGCTGTTTTTT. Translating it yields CASSLGEAGELFF.

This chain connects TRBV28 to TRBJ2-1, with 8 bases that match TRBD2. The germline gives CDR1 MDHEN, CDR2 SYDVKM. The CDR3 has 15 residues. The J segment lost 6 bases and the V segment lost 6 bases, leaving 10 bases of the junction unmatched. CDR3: CASRSSGSYGNEQFF. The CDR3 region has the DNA TGTGCCAGCAGATCTAGCGGGTCATACGGCAATGAGCAGTTCTTC.

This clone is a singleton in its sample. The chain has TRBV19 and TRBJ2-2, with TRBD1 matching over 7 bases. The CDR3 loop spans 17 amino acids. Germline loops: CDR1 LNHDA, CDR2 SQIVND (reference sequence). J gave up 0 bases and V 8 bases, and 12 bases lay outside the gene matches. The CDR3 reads CASAKSRDSANTGELFF. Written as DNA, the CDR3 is TGTGCCAGTGCCAAGAGCCGGGACAGCGCGAACACCGGGGAGCTGTTTTTT.

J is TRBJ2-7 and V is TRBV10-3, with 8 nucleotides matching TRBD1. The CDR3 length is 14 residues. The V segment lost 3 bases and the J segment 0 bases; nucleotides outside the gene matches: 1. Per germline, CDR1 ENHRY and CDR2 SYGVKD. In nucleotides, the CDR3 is TGTGCCATCAGTGACACAGGGGGCTCCTACGAGCAGTACTTC. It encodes CAISDTGGSYEQYF.

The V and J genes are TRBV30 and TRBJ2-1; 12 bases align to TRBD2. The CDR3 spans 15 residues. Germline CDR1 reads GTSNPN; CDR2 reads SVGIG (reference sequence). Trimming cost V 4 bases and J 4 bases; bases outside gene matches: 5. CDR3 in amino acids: CAWTLAGGGYNEQFF. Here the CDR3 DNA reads TGTGCCTGGACTCTAGCGGGAGGGGGGTACAATGAGCAGTTCTTC.

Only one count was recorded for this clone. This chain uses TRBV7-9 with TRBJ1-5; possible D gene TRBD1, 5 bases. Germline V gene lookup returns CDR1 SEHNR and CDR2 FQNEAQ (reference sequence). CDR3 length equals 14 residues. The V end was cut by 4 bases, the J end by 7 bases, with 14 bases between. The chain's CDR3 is CASSSGGTAQPQHF. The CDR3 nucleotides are TGTGCCAGCAGCTCTGGGGGGACGGCGCAGCCCCAGCATTTT.